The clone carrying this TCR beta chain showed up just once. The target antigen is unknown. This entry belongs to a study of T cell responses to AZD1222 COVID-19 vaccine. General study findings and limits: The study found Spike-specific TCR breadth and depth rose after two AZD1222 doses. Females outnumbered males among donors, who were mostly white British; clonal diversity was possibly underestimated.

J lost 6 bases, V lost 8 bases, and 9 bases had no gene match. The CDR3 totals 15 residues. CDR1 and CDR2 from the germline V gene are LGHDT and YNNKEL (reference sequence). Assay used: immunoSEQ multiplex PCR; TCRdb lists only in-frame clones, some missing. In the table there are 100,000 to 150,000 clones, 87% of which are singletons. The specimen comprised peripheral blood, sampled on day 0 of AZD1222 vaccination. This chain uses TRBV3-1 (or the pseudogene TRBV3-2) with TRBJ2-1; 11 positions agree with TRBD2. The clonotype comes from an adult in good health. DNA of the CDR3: TGTGCCAGCGGGCTAGCGGGGGGCGAGGGCAATGAGCAGTTCTTC. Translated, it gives CASGLAGGEGNEQFF.